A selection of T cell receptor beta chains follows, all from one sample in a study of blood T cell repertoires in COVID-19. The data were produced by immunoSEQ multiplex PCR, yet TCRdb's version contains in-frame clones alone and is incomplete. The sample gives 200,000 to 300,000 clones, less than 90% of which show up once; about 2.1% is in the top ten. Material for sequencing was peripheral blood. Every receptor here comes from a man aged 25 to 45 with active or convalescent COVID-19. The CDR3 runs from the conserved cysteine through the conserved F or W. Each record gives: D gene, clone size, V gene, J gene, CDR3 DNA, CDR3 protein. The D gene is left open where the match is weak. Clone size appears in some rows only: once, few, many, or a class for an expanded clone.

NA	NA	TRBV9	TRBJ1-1	TGTGCCAGCAGCGTAGAAGTAGGGAGGTTTGCTGAAGCTTTCTTT	CASSVEVGRFAEAFF
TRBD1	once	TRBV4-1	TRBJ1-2	TGCGCCAGCAGCTTTACAGGGGTTAGTGGCTACACCTTC	CASSFTGVSGYTF
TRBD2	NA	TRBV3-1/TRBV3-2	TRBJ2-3	TGTGCCAGCAGCCAAGTTCGACTAGCGGGGGGCCCGACCACAGATACGCAGTATTTT	CASSQVRLAGGPTTDTQYF
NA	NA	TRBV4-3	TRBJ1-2	TGCGCCAGCAGCCAAGTAGGGCGGGACTATGGCTACACCTTC	CASSQVGRDYGYTF
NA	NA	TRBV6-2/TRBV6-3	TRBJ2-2	TGTGCCAGCAGTTACCAGGAAAACACCGGGGAGCTGTTTTTT	CASSYQENTGELFF
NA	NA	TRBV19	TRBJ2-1	TGTGCCAGTAGTATTGCCCGGGGCAATGAGCAGTTCTTC	CASSIARGNEQFF
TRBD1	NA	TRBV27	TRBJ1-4	TGTGCCAGCAGTGGACAGGGCCAAGATAATGAAAAACTGTTTTTT	CASSGQGQDNEKLFF
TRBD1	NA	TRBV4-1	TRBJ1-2	TGCGCCAGCAGCCAGGGGACAGGGACAGGAGGCTACACCTTC	CASSQGTGTGGYTF
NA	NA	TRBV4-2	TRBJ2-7	TGTGCCAGCAGCCAAGATCCCGAGCCGGTCTACGAGCAGTACTTC	CASSQDPEPVYEQYF
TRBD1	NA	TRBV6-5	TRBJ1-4	TGTGCCAGCAATGGACAGGTTAATGAAAAACTGTTTTTT	CASNGQVNEKLFF
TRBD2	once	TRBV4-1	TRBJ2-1	TGCGCCAGCAGCCCTAGCGGGGGGGTGAGCTCCTACAATGAGCAGTTCTTC	CASSPSGGVSSYNEQFF
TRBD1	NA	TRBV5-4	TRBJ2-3	TGTGCCAGCAGCCTGGGACAGGGGGGACTCACAGATACGCAGTATTTT	CASSLGQGGLTDTQYF
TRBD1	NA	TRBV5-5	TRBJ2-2	TGTGCCAGCAGGGAACAGGGGGCGGCCACCGGGGAGCTGTTTTTT	CASREQGAATGELFF
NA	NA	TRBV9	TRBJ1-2	TGTGCCAGCAGCGTATCAGGGGACGCGGCGTTCTATGGCTACACCTTC	CASSVSGDAAFYGYTF
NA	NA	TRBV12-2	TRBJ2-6	TGTGCAAGTCGCTCCTCTATGGGGCTACCCGGACAGGGAGTTTGGTCTGGGGCCAACGTCCTGACTTTC	CASRSSMGLPGQGVWSGANVLTF
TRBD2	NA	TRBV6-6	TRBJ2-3	TGTGCCAGCAGTTACAGCGGGGGAGGCGATACGCAGTATTTT	CASSYSGGGDTQYF
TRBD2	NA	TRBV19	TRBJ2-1	TGTGCCAGTAGTAAAGACCTCTGGCGGGGGGGCCTCAATGAGCAGTTCTTC	CASSKDLWRGGLNEQFF